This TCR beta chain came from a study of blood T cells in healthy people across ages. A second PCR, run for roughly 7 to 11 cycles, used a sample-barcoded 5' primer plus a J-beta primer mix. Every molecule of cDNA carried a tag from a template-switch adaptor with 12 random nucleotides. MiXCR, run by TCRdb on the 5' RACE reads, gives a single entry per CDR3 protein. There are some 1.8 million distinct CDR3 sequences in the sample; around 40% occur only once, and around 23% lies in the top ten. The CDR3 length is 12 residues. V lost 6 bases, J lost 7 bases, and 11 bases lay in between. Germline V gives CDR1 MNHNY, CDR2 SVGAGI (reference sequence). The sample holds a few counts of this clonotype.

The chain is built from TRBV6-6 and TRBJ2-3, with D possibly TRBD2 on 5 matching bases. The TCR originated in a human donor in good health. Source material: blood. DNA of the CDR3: TGTGCCAGCAGCCCAACCGGGAATACGCAGTATTTT. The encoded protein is CASSPTGNTQYF.